This is a list of T cell receptor beta chains from one sample in a study of identical twins. One entry per CDR3 protein, called by TCRdb with MiXCR from the 5' RACE reads. The table shows 420,000 or so distinct CDR3 sequences, with around 20% occurring only once. The material sequenced was naive T cells sorted from blood. The origin of the receptors is a man aged 50 to 59 in good health. CDR3s include the opening cysteine and the closing phenylalanine or tryptophan. For some rows the clone size is stated as once, few or many, or as a class when expanded; others skip it.

clone size	V gene	J gene	CDR3 protein
many	TRBV29-1	TRBJ2-2	CSVESGTGDTGELFF
NA	TRBV6-1	TRBJ1-1	CASSPPGQEIEAFF
many	TRBV18	TRBJ2-3	CASSPPSSGRSDTQYF
few	TRBV20-1	TRBJ2-1	CSALSGGIISSEQFF
few	TRBV12-3/TRBV12-4	TRBJ2-3	CASSPRGLGTDTQYF
NA	TRBV10-3	TRBJ2-1	CAISMGGRGEQFF
NA	TRBV7-9	TRBJ2-7	CASSVPGVLAYEQYF
NA	TRBV5-4	TRBJ2-3	CASSLGFARSGDTQYF
NA	TRBV7-2	TRBJ2-2	CASRAGPRTGELFF
many	TRBV20-1	TRBJ2-1	CSASTSDSYNEQFF
NA	TRBV4-1	TRBJ1-1	CASSQAFIRRAEAFF
NA	TRBV4-2	TRBJ2-3	CASSQGVAGSLDTQYF
few	TRBV20-1	TRBJ2-5	CSAVDRGREVSETQYF
few	TRBV5-1	TRBJ2-6	CASSLYGIAGANVLTF
many	TRBV6-2/TRBV6-3	TRBJ1-1	CASSYPVRLMNTEAFF